Here is one TCR beta chain with its context. This specimen comes from a study of CD8+ T cells in alopecia areata. Reverse transcription of extracted RNA yielded cDNA, which provided the sequencing template. The repertoire was sequenced with immunoSEQ multiplex PCR; TCRdb's copy has only in-frame clones and lacks some. The sample yields around 29,000 clones, 70% to 80% seen once. This CDR3 has 17 amino acids. Germline CDR1 is SQVTM and CDR2 is ANQGSEA. Trimming cost V 4 bases and J 2 bases, with 21 bases left between them. Cell sorting was applied to PBMCs, and CD4+ and CD8+ T cells were collected. This receptor was identified in a human donor with alopecia areata. The V call is TRBV29-1, the J call TRBJ2-1, with a possible D match to TRBD1 (5 bases). Sequencing used NKG2D-low CD8+ T cells sorted from blood. CDR3 sequence reads: CSVGGAQGRTTYNEQFF. In DNA, the CDR3 is TGCAGCGTTGGTGGGGCCCAGGGCCGTACTACCTACAATGAGCAGTTCTTC.